A single sample is the source of the 28 T cell receptor beta chains below, sequenced in a study of radiation and T cells in renal cell carcinoma. Only in-frame clones appear in the TCRdb table, and some are missing; sequencing was by immunoSEQ multiplex PCR. This sample has 85,000 to 100,000 clones; about 88% occur once, and the top ten carry roughly 8%. As for time point: baseline pretreatment blood. Treatment given: 15 Gy SBRT to primary tumor, nephrectomy 4 weeks later. Specimen: blood, collected from a patient whose treatment included radiotherapy and nephrectomy. The receptor source for this set is a man aged 45-65 years with renal cell carcinoma.

The chain combines TRBV27 with TRBJ1-6; D not resolved. V was clipped by 5 bases and J by 2 bases, with 13 bases between them. Per the germline V gene, CDR1 is MNHEY and CDR2 is SMNVEV (reference sequence). The CDR3 runs to 16 residues. As DNA, the CDR3 is TGTGCCAGCAGTCCTACACCCTCCCCCTATAATTCACCCCTCCACTTT. Translating gives CASSPTPSPYNSPLHF.

The chain carries TRBV11-1 and TRBJ2-1, with D perhaps TRBD2 (6 bases). V was clipped by 3 bases and J by 2 bases, with 11 bases between them. This CDR3 is 15 amino acids long. Looked up from germline, CDR1 is SGHAT and CDR2 is FQDESV (reference sequence). CDR3 in amino acids: CASSLGGNTYNEQFF. DNA of the CDR3: TGTGCCAGCAGCTTGGGAGGAAACACCTACAATGAGCAGTTCTTC.

This chain links TRBV6-6 with TRBJ1-1; 8 bases are a match to TRBD1. From germline, CDR1 is MNHNY and CDR2 SVGAGI (reference sequence). The CDR3 contains 14 residues. With 2 bases clipped from V and 8 bases from J, the junction kept 7 bases outside the gene matches. The CDR3 protein is CASSYGTGAREAFF. CDR3 bases: TGTGCCAGCAGTTACGGGACAGGCGCTCGGGAAGCTTTCTTT.

This clone was seen only once. The J gene is TRBJ2-5, the V gene TRBV6-6; D remains ambiguous. The V end was cut by 6 bases, the J end by 5 bases, with 7 bases between. Germline V gene data show CDR1 as MNHNY and CDR2 as SVGAGI (reference sequence). This CDR3 is built from 11 residues. In nucleotides, the CDR3 is TGTGCCAGCAGCCAAAGGGAGACCCAGTACTTC. This codes for CASSQRETQYF.

The chain is built from TRBV6-5 and TRBJ2-1, with D perhaps matching TRBD2 (5 bases). The germline gives CDR1 MNHEY, CDR2 SVGAGI. The CDR3 is made up of 14 amino acids. The V gene lost 2 bases and the J gene lost 5 bases, with 10 bases spanning the gap. The CDR3 here is CASSYVAGDNEQFF. CDR3 nucleotides: TGTGCCAGCAGTTACGTTGCGGGCGACAATGAGCAGTTCTTC.

This chain connects TRBV6-6 to TRBJ1-5; D remains unclear. With 8 bases removed from V and 4 bases from J, the gap between germline ends came to 15 bases. The germline V gene has CDR1 MNHNY and CDR2 SVGAGI (reference sequence). The CDR3 is 14 residues long. CDR3 DNA sequence: TGTGCCAGCCGGCAAGGCTCGGGTAATCAGCCCCAGCATTTT. Translated: CASRQGSGNQPQHF.

V is TRBV7-6 and J is TRBJ1-2; TRBD1 is a possible D gene (5 bases). The CDR3 has 15 amino acids. Trimming stripped 5 bases from V and 0 bases from J, with 13 bases between. CDR1 SGHVS and CDR2 FNYEAQ come from the germline V gene. The CDR3 reads CASSAQDTANYGYTF. For the CDR3, the DNA is TGTGCCAGCAGCGCCCAGGACACCGCTAACTATGGCTACACCTTC. Full variable domain (outside the CDR3, taken from reference TRBV7-6 and TRBJ1-2): GAGVSQSPRYKVTKRGQDVALRCDPISGHVSLYWYRQALGQGPEFLTYFNYEAQQDKSGLPNDRFSAERPEGSISTLTIQRTEQRDSAMYRCASSAQDTANYGYTFGSGTRLTVV.

The chain carries TRBV7-9 and TRBJ1-3; D remains unclear. Germline CDR1 reads SEHNR; CDR2 reads FQNEAQ (reference sequence). V was shortened by 2 bases and J by 4 bases, with 12 bases between the two germline ends. The CDR3 extends over 15 amino acids. The CDR3 region has the DNA TGTGCCAGCAGCTTACGGGGAGCCCACGGAAACACCATATATTTT. Translating it yields CASSLRGAHGNTIYF.

This clone appeared a few times. V is TRBV28 and J is TRBJ1-1; TRBD1 is a possible D gene (6 bases). V shed 4 bases and J shed 3 bases, with 12 bases lying between them. Germline values: CDR1 MDHEN, CDR2 SYDVKM. This CDR3 region has 14 residues. Here the CDR3 reads CASSSGQHYTEAFF. CDR3 bases: TGTGCCAGCAGTTCCGGACAGCATTACACTGAAGCTTTCTTT.

The chain joins TRBV6-5 to TRBJ1-2; the D gene is possibly TRBD1 (6 bases). CDR1 MNHEY and CDR2 SVGAGI come from the germline V gene. The length of the CDR3 is 16 residues. V was shortened by 4 bases and J by 4 bases, with 19 bases between the two germline ends. The CDR3 sequence is CASSSFSAGGLYGYTF. CDR3 nucleotides: TGTGCCAGCAGTTCCTTCTCCGCCGGGGGGCTCTATGGCTACACCTTC.

The gene calls are TRBV27 and TRBJ2-2; D possibly corresponds to TRBD2 (5 bases). Germline CDR1 reads MNHEY; CDR2 reads SMNVEV (reference sequence). Trimming took 9 bases from V and 6 from J, leaving 11 bases between them. The CDR3 consists of 12 residues. The chain's CDR3 is CASSGDAGELFF. The DNA of the CDR3 is TGTGCCAGTTCCGGGGATGCCGGGGAGCTGTTTTTT.

The chain couples TRBV19 to TRBJ2-3; no definite D call. Germline V CDR1 and CDR2: LNHDA, SQIVND (reference sequence). This CDR3 comprises 16 residues. V was cut by 4 bases and J by 3 bases, with 17 bases left in between. The CDR3 nucleotides are TGTGCCAGTAGTAACGGCCCGGATGCCGTAACAGATACGCAGTATTTT. Translation: CASSNGPDAVTDTQYF.

The V and J genes are TRBV15 and TRBJ1-1; 7 nucleotides line up with TRBD1. After removal of 4 bases from V and 5 bases from J, the junction contained 7 bases not matched to a gene. CDR1 and CDR2 from the germline V gene are LNHNV and YYDKDF (reference sequence). This CDR3 has 14 residues. The CDR3 is CATSNRQGGTEAFF. The CDR3 DNA reads TGTGCCACCAGCAACAGACAGGGTGGGACTGAAGCTTTCTTT.

The chain has TRBV19 and TRBJ2-1, with 12 positions matching TRBD2. CDR3 length: 15 amino acids. CDR1 LNHDA and CDR2 SQIVND come from the germline V gene (reference sequence). The J segment lost 5 bases and the V segment lost 7 bases, leaving 6 bases of the junction unmatched. CDR3 nucleotides: TGTGCCAGTACGGCTAGCGGGAGGGTCAACAATGAGCAGTTCTTC. Translated: CASTASGRVNNEQFF.

The V gene is TRBV15, the J gene TRBJ1-6, with a tentative D call TRBD1 (6 bases). Trimming shortened V by 0 bases and J by 9 bases, and 15 bases separated the two germline ends. In germline, CDR1 is LNHNV, CDR2 YYDKDF (reference sequence). The CDR3 spans 16 residues. For the CDR3, the DNA is TGTGCCACCAGCAGAGATTCAGGGGCGGAAAGTTCACCCCTCCACTTT. Translation: CATSRDSGAESSPLHF. Using reference TRBV15 and TRBJ1-6 for the parts outside the CDR3, the full variable domain is DAMVIQNPRYQVTQFGKPVTLSCSQTLNHNVMYWYQQKSSQAPKLLFHYYDKDFNNEADTPDNFQSRRPNTSFCFLDIRSPGLGDTAMYLCATSRDSGAESSPLHFGNGTRLTVT.

The CDR3 reads CASSFREGDSPLHF. The CDR3, as DNA: TGCGCCAGCAGCTTCAGGGAAGGGGATTCACCCCTCCACTTT. V gene TRBV5-1 combines with J gene TRBJ1-6, with D possibly matching TRBD1 (5 bases). V was shortened by 2 bases and J by 8 bases, with 11 bases between the two germline ends. Germline CDR1 SGHRS, CDR2 YFSETQ. The CDR3 has 14 amino acids.

The chain carries TRBV10-1 and TRBJ1-1; D not certain. V was trimmed by 9 bases and J by 6 bases, leaving 23 bases between them. This CDR3 spans 15 amino acids. From germline, CDR1 is WNHNN and CDR2 SYGVQD (reference sequence). CDR3 nucleotides: TGCGCCAGAACCCTTCAGACACACCCTGGCGCTGAAGCTTTCTTT. It translates to CARTLQTHPGAEAFF.

The V call is TRBV2, the J call TRBJ1-4; no clear D. The CDR3 loop spans 12 amino acids. CDR1 and CDR2 (germline): SNHLY, FYNNEI. The V and J ends lost 7 bases and 6 bases respectively, with 9 bases between them. The CDR3: CASNVEYEKLFF. CDR3 bases: TGTGCCAGCAATGTGGAGTATGAAAAACTGTTTTTT.

The rearrangement uses TRBV11-1 and TRBJ2-3; D assignment may be TRBD1 or TRBD2 (6 bases each). The CDR3 totals 13 residues. V lost 3 bases to trimming and J lost 7 bases, with 11 bases between them. Germline loops: CDR1 SGHAT, CDR2 FQDESV (reference sequence). The CDR3 here is CASSFPGANTQYF. CDR3 coding DNA: TGTGCCAGCAGCTTTCCGGGGGCGAATACGCAGTATTTT.

V gene TRBV27 combines with J gene TRBJ2-7; D gene ambiguous. CDR3 length: 12 residues. The V end lost 6 bases, the J end lost 4 bases, and 10 bases lay between the germline ends. Germline V gene sequence: CDR1 MNHEY, CDR2 SMNVEV (reference sequence). CDR3 sequence (DNA): TGTGCCAGCAGCGCGGTAGGTTACGAGCAGTACTTC. This sequence encodes CASSAVGYEQYF.

This clone came up once. This chain links TRBV28 with TRBJ1-2, with 7 bases lining up with TRBD1. From germline, CDR1 is MDHEN and CDR2 SYDVKM. The CDR3 loop spans 13 amino acids. The junction had 1 base not matched to a gene; V was cut back by 3 bases and J by 3 bases. The CDR3 reads CASSLGTDYGYTF. CDR3 bases: TGTGCCAGCAGTTTGGGGACAGACTATGGCTACACCTTC.

In its sample, this clone was seen once. This chain links TRBV5-1 with TRBJ1-3, with unresolved D. V was clipped by 0 bases and J by 4 bases, with 8 bases between them. Per the germline V gene, CDR1 is SGHRS and CDR2 is YFSETQ. This CDR3 comprises 14 residues. Written as DNA, the CDR3 is TGCGCCAGCAGCTTGGGGACGGAAGGAAACACCATATATTTT. Its translation is CASSLGTEGNTIYF. The full variable domain, rest sourced from reference TRBV5-1 and TRBJ1-3, is KAGVTQTPRYLIKTRGQQVTLSCSPISGHRSVSWYQQTPGQGLQFLFEYFSETQRNKGNFPGRFSGRQFSNSRSEMNVSTLELGDSALYLCASSLGTEGNTIYFGEGSWLTVV.

The J gene is TRBJ1-4, the V gene TRBV6-4; 9 bases are a match to TRBD1. J was trimmed by 4 bases and V by 5 bases; bases with no gene match: 5. The CDR3 is 15 residues long. CDR1 and CDR2 (germline): MRHNA, SNTAGT. The CDR3 loop is CASSWAGQGNEKLFF. CDR3 coding DNA: TGTGCCAGCAGTTGGGCGGGACAGGGTAATGAAAAACTGTTTTTT.

This clone was observed once. The chain couples TRBV5-1 to TRBJ2-5, with TRBD1 as a possible D gene (5 bases). The V end lost 5 bases, the J end lost 0 bases, and 17 bases lay between the germline ends. The germline gives CDR1 SGHRS, CDR2 YFSETQ. The CDR3 extends over 16 amino acids. CDR3 loop: CASRSGSSGYQETQYF. CDR3 coding DNA: TGCGCCAGCAGGTCTGGTTCATCAGGGTACCAAGAGACCCAGTACTTC.

The CDR3 region has the DNA TGTGCCAGCAGTGAGGCTCGGGAGGGCGAGCAGTACTTC. This sequence encodes CASSEAREGEQYF. The chain joins TRBV9 to TRBJ2-7; the match to TRBD2 covers 8 bases. V lost 5 bases to trimming and J lost 6 bases; unmatched junction nucleotides: 7. The CDR3 extends over 13 amino acids. In germline, CDR1 is SGDLS, CDR2 YYNGEE.

The genes are TRBV28 and TRBJ2-7; D is perhaps TRBD1 (5 bases). Germline CDR1 and CDR2: MDHEN and SYDVKM. The CDR3 runs to 13 residues. The germline V and J ends were trimmed by 2 bases and 2 bases, with 7 bases remaining between them. DNA of the CDR3: TGTGCCAGCAGTTTAACAGGAACCTACGAGCAGTACTTC. It yields the protein CASSLTGTYEQYF.

The CDR3 sequence is CSVDVDEAFF. CDR3 bases: TGCAGCGTCGATGTTGACGAAGCTTTCTTT. J is TRBJ1-1 and V is TRBV29-1; D call uncertain. The ends were cut back, 6 bases at V and 8 bases at J, with 10 bases in the middle. CDR1 SQVTM and CDR2 ANQGSEA come from the germline V gene. The CDR3 consists of 10 residues.

The chain couples TRBV4-3 to TRBJ2-1, with a weak D call TRBD1 (6 bases). The V gene lost 4 bases and the J gene lost 8 bases, with 21 bases spanning the gap. The CDR3 sequence is 16 residues long. Germline values: CDR1 LGHNA, CDR2 YSLEER. The CDR3 protein is CASSLTDSDLGDEQFF. The CDR3 bases are TGCGCCAGCAGCCTAACGGACAGCGACCTAGGAGATGAGCAGTTCTTC.